This T cell receptor (beta chain) was identified in a study of PD-L1 blockade in urothelial cancer. Data came from immunoSEQ multiplex PCR; TCRdb stores just in-frame clones and leaves some out. The table has 95,000 to 100,000 clones, around nine tenths seen once. This clone was detected only once. From germline, CDR1 is KGHSH and CDR2 LQKENI. The CDR3 length is 15 residues. With 0 bases removed from V and 5 bases from J, the gap between germline ends came to 13 bases. The time point is: pretreatment peripheral blood. The clonotype originates from a man aged 55 to 70 with urothelial cancer. This sample comprised PBMCs, obtained around atezolizumab (anti-PD-L1) treatment. This chain connects TRBV18 to TRBJ2-5; D possibly corresponds to TRBD2 (6 bases). The CDR3, as DNA: TGTGCCAGCTCACCACCGAACGGGAGAGGGGAGACCCAGTACTTC. It specifies CASSPPNGRGETQYF.